Each of the 10 T cell receptor beta chains below was sequenced from the same sample in a study of monozygotic twins with inflammatory bowel disease. TCRdb processed the 5' RACE reads again and assigns one entry to each CDR3 protein, with no DNA. In all, the sample yields about 41,000 distinct CDR3 sequences. Sequencing used blood. The receptors originated from a human donor with ulcerative colitis or Crohn's disease, or a healthy co-twin of an affected twin (not recorded which).

The chain employs TRBV28 and TRBJ2-7; as DNA is missing, the TRBD1 call by TCRdb cannot be tested. Germline V gene data show CDR1 as MDHEN and CDR2 as SYDVKM. The CDR3 sequence is 13 residues long. The CDR3 reads CASSSGQGNEQYF.

The J gene is TRBJ2-3, the V gene TRBV5-4; the D call of TRBD2 rests on TCRdb alone, since no DNA is present to check it. The germline CDR1 and CDR2 sequences are SGHNT and YYREEE (reference sequence). The CDR3 sequence is 16 residues long. The CDR3 loop reads CASSSQSGGGADTQYF.

The CDR3 here is CASSFGEYRNTEAFF. V gene TRBV7-8 combines with J gene TRBJ1-1. Germline V gene sequence: CDR1 SGHVS, CDR2 FQNEAQ. This CDR3 is 15 amino acids long.

The chain uses TRBV7-9 and TRBJ1-6. CDR3 length equals 15 residues. Germline assignment: CDR1 SEHNR and CDR2 FQNEAQ (reference sequence). CDR3 sequence reads: CASSLGAGGNSPLHF.

This chain uses TRBV27 with TRBJ1-5. The germline V gene has CDR1 MNHEY and CDR2 SMNVEV (reference sequence). The CDR3 has 15 amino acids. Here the CDR3 reads CASSFSPEGGQPQHF.

The rearrangement links TRBV5-1 to TRBJ2-3; without DNA, the TCRdb call of TRBD1 cannot be checked. This CDR3 comprises 16 residues. Germline loops: CDR1 SGHRS, CDR2 YFSETQ. The CDR3 protein is CASSSTGDPSTDTQYF. The full variable domain, rest sourced from reference TRBV5-1 and TRBJ2-3, is KAGVTQTPRYLIKTRGQQVTLSCSPISGHRSVSWYQQTPGQGLQFLFEYFSETQRNKGNFPGRFSGRQFSNSRSEMNVSTLELGDSALYLCASSSTGDPSTDTQYFGPGTRLTVL.

The chain joins TRBV10-3 to TRBJ2-3. This CDR3 region has 13 residues. CDR1 and CDR2 (germline): ENHRY, SYGVKD. CDR3 amino acids: CAISTVSADTQYF.

This chain joins TRBV27 and TRBJ1-5; TCRdb proposes TRBD1, but this gene call is untestable without DNA. CDR1 is MNHEY and CDR2 is SMNVEV in the germline V gene (reference sequence). The CDR3 contains 15 residues. CDR3 loop: CASNPWGDSNQPQHF.

V is TRBV18 and J is TRBJ1-2. Germline CDR1 is KGHSH and CDR2 is LQKENI. CDR3 length: 14 residues. CDR3 sequence reads: CASSPSPANYGYTF.

The genes are TRBV20-1 and TRBJ2-2; TCRdb indicates TRBD2, and absent DNA this call remains unverified. The V gene's germline CDR1 is DFQATT and CDR2 SNEGSKA (reference sequence). This CDR3 spans 15 amino acids. The CDR3 is CSASGGGPKAGELFF.